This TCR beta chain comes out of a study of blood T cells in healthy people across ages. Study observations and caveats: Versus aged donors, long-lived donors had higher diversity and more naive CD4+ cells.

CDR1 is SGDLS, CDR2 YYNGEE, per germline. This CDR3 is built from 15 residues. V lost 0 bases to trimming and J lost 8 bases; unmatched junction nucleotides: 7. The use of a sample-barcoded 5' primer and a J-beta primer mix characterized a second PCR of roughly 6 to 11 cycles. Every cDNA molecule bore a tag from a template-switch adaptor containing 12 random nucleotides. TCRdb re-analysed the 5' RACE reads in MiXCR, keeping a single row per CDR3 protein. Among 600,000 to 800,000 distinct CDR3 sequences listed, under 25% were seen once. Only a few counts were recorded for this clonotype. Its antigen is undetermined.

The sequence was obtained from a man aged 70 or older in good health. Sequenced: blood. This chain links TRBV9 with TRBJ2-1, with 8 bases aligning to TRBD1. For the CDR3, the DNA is TGTGCCAGCAGCGTAGCATTACAGGGGGTGGATGAGCAGTTCTTC. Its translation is CASSVALQGVDEQFF.